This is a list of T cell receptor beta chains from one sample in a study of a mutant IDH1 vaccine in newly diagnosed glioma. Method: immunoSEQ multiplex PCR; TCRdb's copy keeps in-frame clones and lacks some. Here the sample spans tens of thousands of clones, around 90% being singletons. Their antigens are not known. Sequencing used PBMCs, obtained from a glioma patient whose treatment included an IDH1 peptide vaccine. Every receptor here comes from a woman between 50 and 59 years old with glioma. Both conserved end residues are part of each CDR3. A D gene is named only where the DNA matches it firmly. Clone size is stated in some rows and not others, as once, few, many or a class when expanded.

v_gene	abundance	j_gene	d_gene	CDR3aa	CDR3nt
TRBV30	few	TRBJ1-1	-	CAWRRDLIEAFF	TGTGCCTGGAGACGGGACTTAATAGAAGCTTTCTTT
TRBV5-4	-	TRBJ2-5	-	CASSLPAQETQYF	TGTGCCAGCAGCTTGCCGGCCCAAGAGACCCAGTACTTC
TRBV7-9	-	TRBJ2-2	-	CASSSPWGGISGELFF	TGTGCCAGCAGCTCCCCGTGGGGTGGTATATCCGGGGAGCTGTTTTTT
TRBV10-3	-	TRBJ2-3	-	CAIRTGPADTQYF	TGTGCCATCAGAACAGGGCCGGCAGATACGCAGTATTTT
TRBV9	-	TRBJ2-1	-	CASSPYLNSYNEQFF	TGTGCCAGCAGCCCGTATTTGAACTCCTACAATGAGCAGTTCTTC
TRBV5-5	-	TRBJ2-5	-	CASSLDPGGRETQYF	TGTGCCAGCAGCTTGGATCCCGGGGGCAGAGAGACCCAGTACTTC
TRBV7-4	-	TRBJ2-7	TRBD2	CASSLALVAGSYEQYF	TGTGCCAGCAGCTTAGCGCTAGTAGCGGGATCCTACGAGCAGTACTTC
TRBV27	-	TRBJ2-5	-	CASSLQVQETQYF	TGTGCCAGCAGTTTACAGGTTCAAGAGACCCAGTACTTC
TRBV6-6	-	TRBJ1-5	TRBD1	CASRGQGVIGDQPQHF	TGTGCCAGCAGGGGACAGGGGGTGATTGGTGATCAGCCCCAGCATTTT
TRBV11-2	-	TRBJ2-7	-	CASSLTEQYF	TGTGCCAGCAGCTTAACCGAGCAGTACTTC
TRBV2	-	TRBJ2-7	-	CASGGGAHNF	TGTGCCAGCGGCGGCGGGGCCCATAACTTC
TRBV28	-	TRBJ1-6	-	CASRFHPLFYNSPLHF	TGTGCCAGCCGATTCCACCCGCTCTTCTATAATTCACCCCTCCACTTT
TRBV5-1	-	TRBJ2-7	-	CASSRDIKYF	TGCGCCAGCAGCAGGGACATTAAGTACTTC
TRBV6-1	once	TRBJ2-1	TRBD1	CASSRGQGDTEQFF	TGTGCCAGCAGTCGGGGACAGGGGGATACTGAGCAGTTCTTC
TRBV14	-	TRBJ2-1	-	CASSHPFSPADNEQFF	TGTGCCAGCAGCCACCCCTTTTCGCCAGCGGACAATGAGCAGTTCTTC
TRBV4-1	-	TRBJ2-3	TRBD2	CASSQDQGGTDTQYF	TGCGCCAGCAGCCAAGACCAGGGAGGGACAGATACGCAGTATTTT
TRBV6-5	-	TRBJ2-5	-	CASSLGTYETQYF	TGTGCCAGCAGTTTAGGGACTTATGAGACCCAGTACTTC